This T cell receptor (beta chain) was sequenced for a study of T cells in Graves' hyperthyroidism and ophthalmopathy. Whole-study findings and limits: Ophthalmopathy got predicted by the model a median about six months before its onset.

From RNA transcripts, TCR beta CDR3 regions were amplified. Primed by the HTBI set, a first-round RT-PCR was run on the TCR CDR3. In TCRdb, the multiplex PCR reads were re-called with MiXCR into one record per CDR3 protein. The table includes around 500,000 distinct CDR3 sequences, roughly an eighth detected once. The study defined stable Graves' hyperthyroidism as no ophthalmopathy progression within 18 months. Newly diagnosed hyperthyroidism, duration under 2 months, in patients aged 18 to 65. Comments on this clonotype: Its antigen is unknown.

The germline V gene has CDR1 MNHNS and CDR2 SASEGT. This CDR3 is 13 amino acids long. With 8 bases removed from V and 8 bases from J, the gap between germline ends came to 19 bases. The sequence was obtained from a woman younger than 30 with Graves' hyperthyroidism. What was sequenced was blood. The chain joins TRBV6-1 to TRBJ2-7, with D perhaps TRBD2 (5 bases). The CDR3: CASGLISWEKQYF. In DNA form, the CDR3 reads TGTGCCAGCGGGCTGATATCGTGGGAGAAGCAGTACTTC.